The 17 T cell receptor beta chains presented below share a single source sample, sequenced in a study of STAT5B mutations in CD4+ large granular lymphocyte leukemia. Clones were read by immunoSEQ multiplex PCR, and TCRdb kept only the in-frame ones, dropping some. The sample has approximately 41,000 clones, approximately 85% seen once. Material: CD4+ T cells from blood buffy coats. These TCRs come from a human donor in good health.

The rearrangement links TRBV4-2 to TRBJ2-7; 10 positions agree with TRBD1. CDR3 length: 17 amino acids. CDR1 LGHNA and CDR2 YNFKEQ come from the germline V gene. The ends lost 4 bases at V and 7 bases at J; junction bases unmatched: 16. This chain's CDR3 is CASSLTITGTGDWEQYF. In nucleotides, the CDR3 is TGTGCCAGCAGCCTTACAATTACCGGGACAGGGGATTGGGAGCAGTACTTC.

The chain combines TRBV7-3 with TRBJ2-2; 10 bases align to TRBD1. The germline V gene encodes CDR1 SGHTA and CDR2 FQGTGA. This CDR3 region has 15 residues. Losses at the gene ends were 5 bases for V and 3 bases for J; bases not matched to a gene: 3. Here the CDR3 reads CASSQTGGDTGELFF. The CDR3 region has the DNA TGTGCCAGCAGCCAGACAGGGGGCGACACCGGGGAGCTGTTTTTT.

This sequence joins TRBV6-6 and TRBJ1-1, with D possibly TRBD1 on 5 matching bases. CDR1 is MNHNY and CDR2 is SVGAGI in the germline V gene (reference sequence). The CDR3 contains 14 residues. Deletions cut 2 bases from V and 6 bases from J, with 13 bases between. The CDR3 loop is CASSYPNTGAEAFF. The DNA of the CDR3 is TGTGCCAGCAGTTACCCGAACACAGGAGCTGAAGCTTTCTTT.

The chain uses TRBV5-1 and TRBJ2-7, with D possibly TRBD1 on 8 matching bases. Looked up from germline, CDR1 is SGHRS and CDR2 is YFSETQ. V was clipped by 3 bases and J by 7 bases, with 17 bases between them. This CDR3 contains 14 residues. This chain's CDR3 is CASSSTGEAGEQYF. The CDR3 bases are TGCGCCAGCAGCTCGACAGGGGAAGCGGGGGAGCAGTACTTC. The full variable domain, rest sourced from reference TRBV5-1 and TRBJ2-7, is KAGVTQTPRYLIKTRGQQVTLSCSPISGHRSVSWYQQTPGQGLQFLFEYFSETQRNKGNFPGRFSGRQFSNSRSEMNVSTLELGDSALYLCASSSTGEAGEQYFGPGTRLTVT.

V usage is TRBV14 and J usage is TRBJ2-4; the D is unclear. The V gene's germline CDR1 is SGHDN and CDR2 FVKESK. This CDR3 is 13 amino acids long. V lost 6 bases and J lost 0, with 6 bases in between. CDR3 in amino acids: CASSEIAKNIQYF. The CDR3 nucleotides are TGTGCCAGCAGTGAGATAGCCAAAAACATTCAGTACTTC.

The V and J genes are TRBV13 and TRBJ2-5; the match to TRBD2 covers 13 bases. The CDR3 is made up of 17 amino acids. Germline CDR1 and CDR2: PRHDT and FYEKMQ (reference sequence). V shed 1 base and J 0 bases; nucleotides not matched to a gene: 2. In DNA form, the CDR3 reads TGTGCCAGCAGCTTAGTCGGACTAGCGGGGGACCAAGAGACCCAGTACTTC. Translation gives CASSLVGLAGDQETQYF.

This clone was counted only a few times. In nucleotides, the CDR3 is TGTGCCAGCAGCGTAGGTAATTCACCCCTCCACTTT. Translation gives CASSVGNSPLHF. The V call is TRBV9, the J call TRBJ1-6; D gene unclear. Trimming shortened V by 0 bases and J by 6 bases, and 1 base separated the two germline ends. Germline V gene lookup returns CDR1 SGDLS and CDR2 YYNGEE. CDR3 length: 12 amino acids.

This clone was counted a few times. The J gene is TRBJ1-2, the V gene TRBV27; TRBD1 might be the D (6 bases). CDR1 and CDR2 (germline): MNHEY, SMNVEV (reference sequence). Trimming shortened V by 6 bases and J by 2 bases, and 10 bases separated the two germline ends. The CDR3 sequence is 13 residues long. CDR3 sequence: CASRRTVNYGYTF. CDR3 sequence (DNA): TGTGCCAGCAGGAGGACAGTCAACTATGGCTACACCTTC.

The V gene is TRBV5-4, the J gene TRBJ1-2; D ambiguous. Germline-derived CDR1 and CDR2 are SGHNT and YYREEE (reference sequence). This CDR3 has 15 residues. The germline V and J ends were trimmed by 0 bases and 2 bases, with 11 bases remaining between them. Here the CDR3 DNA reads TGTGCCAGCAGCTTGGAGTCCCGATCCAACTATGGCTACACCTTC. Amino acid sequence: CASSLESRSNYGYTF.

V usage is TRBV11-3 and J usage is TRBJ2-7; possible D gene TRBD2, 5 bases. Trimming removed 5 bases from V and 4 bases from J, with 15 bases in between. The CDR3 length is 14 residues. Germline lookup yields CDR1 SGHNT and CDR2 YENEEA. CDR3 nucleotide sequence: TGTGCCAGCAGCATAAGGACTTGGGGTTACGAGCAGTACTTC. Translating it yields CASSIRTWGYEQYF.

This chain connects TRBV30 to TRBJ2-3; TRBD1 is a possible D gene (6 bases). With 2 bases removed from V and 6 bases from J, the gap between germline ends came to 21 bases. Per the germline V gene, CDR1 is GTSNPN and CDR2 is SVGIG (reference sequence). There are 16 residues in the CDR3. The CDR3 loop reads CAWSPVGNRARDTQYF. For the CDR3, the DNA is TGTGCCTGGAGTCCTGTAGGCAACAGGGCAAGGGATACGCAGTATTTT.

This clone has just one count. The chain couples TRBV5-1 to TRBJ1-4; D gene ambiguous. Germline V gene data show CDR1 as SGHRS and CDR2 as YFSETQ. V was cut by 1 base and J by 0 bases, with 10 bases left in between. The CDR3 is 16 amino acids. For the CDR3, the DNA is TGCGCCAGCAGCTTGAATCTCCCTGCAACTAATGAAAAACTGTTTTTT. Translation: CASSLNLPATNEKLFF.

V is TRBV9 and J is TRBJ2-1; D is uncertain. Germline CDR1 SGDLS, CDR2 YYNGEE. Trimming left V 1 base short and J 3 bases short, with 11 bases between. The CDR3 totals 15 residues. CDR3 sequence: CASSVSPNIYNEQFF. CDR3 nucleotide sequence: TGTGCCAGCAGCGTATCCCCTAACATCTACAATGAGCAGTTCTTC.

V gene TRBV7-9 combines with J gene TRBJ2-7; TRBD1 matches 8 bases. This CDR3 comprises 14 residues. V lost 3 bases to trimming and J lost 3 bases; unmatched junction nucleotides: 4. CDR1 is SEHNR and CDR2 is FQNEAQ in the germline V gene (reference sequence). DNA for the CDR3: TGTGCCAGCAGCTTTGGACAGGGCAACTACGAGCAGTACTTC. This gives the protein CASSFGQGNYEQYF.

The chain uses TRBV6-5 and TRBJ1-1; D uncertain. The germline V gene encodes CDR1 MNHEY and CDR2 SVGAGI. Trimming left V 0 bases short and J 0 bases short, with 8 bases between. The CDR3 sequence is 15 residues long. DNA for the CDR3: TGTGCCAGCAGTTACTCGGAGCAGGTGAACACTGAAGCTTTCTTT. This gives the protein CASSYSEQVNTEAFF.

The chain combines TRBV2 with TRBJ2-3, with unresolved D. The germline CDR1 and CDR2 sequences are SNHLY and FYNNEI. This CDR3 comprises 14 residues. Trimming pared 4 bases from V and 0 bases from J, leaving 8 bases between. Written as DNA, the CDR3 is TGTGCCAGCAGTGTGATGTCCAGCACAGATACGCAGTATTTT. Protein sequence: CASSVMSSTDTQYF.

The rearrangement uses TRBV5-8 and TRBJ1-2; D is possibly TRBD1 (5 bases). V was shortened by 0 bases and J by 7 bases, with 13 bases between the two germline ends. From germline, CDR1 is SGHTS and CDR2 YDEGEE. The CDR3 extends over 14 amino acids. CDR3 sequence (DNA): TGTGCCAGCAGCTTGGGGGCCCGGGGGAGTGGCTACACCTTC. It yields the protein CASSLGARGSGYTF.